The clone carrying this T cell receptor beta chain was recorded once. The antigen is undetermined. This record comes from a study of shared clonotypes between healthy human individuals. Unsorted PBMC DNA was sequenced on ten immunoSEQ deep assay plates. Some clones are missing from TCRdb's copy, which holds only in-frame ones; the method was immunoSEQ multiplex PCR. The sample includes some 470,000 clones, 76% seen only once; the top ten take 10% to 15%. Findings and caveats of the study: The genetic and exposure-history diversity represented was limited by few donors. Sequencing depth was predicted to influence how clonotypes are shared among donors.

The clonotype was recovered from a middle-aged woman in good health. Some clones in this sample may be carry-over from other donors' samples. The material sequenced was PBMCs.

The CDR3 here is CASSLTSGYEKLFF. CDR3 bases: TGTGCCAGCAGCTTGACGAGTGGCTATGAAAAACTGTTTTTT. The V call is TRBV7-9, the J call TRBJ1-4; D not resolved. CDR1 is SEHNR and CDR2 is FQNEAQ in the germline V gene (reference sequence). The CDR3 consists of 14 residues. V shed 3 bases and J shed 6 bases, with 11 bases lying between them.